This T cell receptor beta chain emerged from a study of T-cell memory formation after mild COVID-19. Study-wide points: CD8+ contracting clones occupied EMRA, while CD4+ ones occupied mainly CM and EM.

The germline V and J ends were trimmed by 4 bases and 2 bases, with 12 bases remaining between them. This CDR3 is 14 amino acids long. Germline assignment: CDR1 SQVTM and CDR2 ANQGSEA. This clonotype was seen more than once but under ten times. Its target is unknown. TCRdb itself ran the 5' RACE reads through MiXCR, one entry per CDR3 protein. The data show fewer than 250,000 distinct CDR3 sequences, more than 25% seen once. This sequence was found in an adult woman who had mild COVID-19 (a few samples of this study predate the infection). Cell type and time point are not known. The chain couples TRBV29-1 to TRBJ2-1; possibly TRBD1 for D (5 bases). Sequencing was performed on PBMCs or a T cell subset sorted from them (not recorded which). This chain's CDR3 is CSVGGRAPYNEQFF. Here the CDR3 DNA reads TGCAGCGTTGGGGGCAGGGCCCCCTACAATGAGCAGTTCTTC.